This T cell receptor (beta chain) appears in the sequencing data of a study of blood T cell repertoires in COVID-19. TCRdb keeps only in-frame clones here, not all; method: immunoSEQ multiplex PCR. The data hold roughly 300,000 clones, with approximately 91% observed a single time. In germline, CDR1 is LNHDA, CDR2 SQIVND (reference sequence). J was trimmed by 1 base and V by 3 bases; bases with no gene match: 5. This CDR3 has 18 amino acids. What was sequenced was PBMCs or T cells enriched from blood (not recorded which). This clonotype was obtained from a middle-aged woman with acute COVID-19. The rearrangement links TRBV19 to TRBJ2-2, with 13 bases that match TRBD2. CDR3 sequence (DNA): TGTGCCAGTAGTATGTACCGGACTAGCGGGGGGAACACCGGGGAGCTGTTTTTT. It codes for CASSMYRTSGGNTGELFF.